This T cell receptor (beta chain) was captured in a study of blood T cells in healthy people across ages. Study observations and caveats: Versus aged donors, long-lived donors had higher diversity and more naive CD4+ cells.

About this clonotype itself: Its matching antigen is unknown.

A second PCR, run for roughly 7 to 11 cycles, used a sample-barcoded 5' primer plus a J-beta primer mix. Carrying 12 random nucleotides, a template-switch adaptor labeled each individual cDNA molecule. Any given sample supplied a minimum of 3 million CDR3-containing paired-end reads. TCRdb reanalysed the 5' RACE reads using MiXCR and keeps one entry per CDR3 protein. Of about 780,000 distinct CDR3 sequences listed, 35% to 60% are singletons. Trimming shortened V by 3 bases and J by 0 bases, and 16 bases separated the two germline ends. Germline V lookup: CDR1 LGHNA, CDR2 YSLEER. This CDR3 has 17 amino acids. Total RNA, at least 5 micrograms per sample, came from PBMCs.

The chain has TRBV4-3 and TRBJ2-3; perhaps D is TRBD1 or TRBD2 (5 bases each). Sequencing was done on a sample of blood. The receptor comes from an older man in good health. The CDR3 protein is CASSQIATGASTDTQYF. The CDR3 bases are TGCGCCAGCAGCCAGATCGCGACCGGGGCTAGCACAGATACGCAGTATTTT.